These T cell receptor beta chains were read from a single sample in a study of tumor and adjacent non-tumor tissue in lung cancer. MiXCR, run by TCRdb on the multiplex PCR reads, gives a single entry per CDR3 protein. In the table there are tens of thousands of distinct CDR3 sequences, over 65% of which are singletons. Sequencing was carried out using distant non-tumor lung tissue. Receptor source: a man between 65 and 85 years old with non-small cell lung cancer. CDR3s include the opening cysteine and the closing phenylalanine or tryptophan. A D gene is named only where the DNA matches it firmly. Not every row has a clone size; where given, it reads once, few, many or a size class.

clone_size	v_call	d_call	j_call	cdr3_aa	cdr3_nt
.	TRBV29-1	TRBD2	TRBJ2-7	CSLDKRGTKPYEQYF	TGCAGCCTTGACAAACGCGGGACTAAGCCTTACGAGCAGTACTTC
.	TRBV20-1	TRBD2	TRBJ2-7	CSANSGSGVEQYF	TGCAGTGCCAATAGCGGGAGTGGGGTAGAGCAGTACTTC
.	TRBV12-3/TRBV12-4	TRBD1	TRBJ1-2	CASSNGTVGYTF	TGTGCCAGCAGTAATGGGACAGTTGGCTACACCTTC
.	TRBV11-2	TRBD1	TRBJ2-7	CASSLNQGVPYEQYF	TGTGCCAGCAGTTTAAATCAGGGGGTCCCCTACGAACAATACTTC
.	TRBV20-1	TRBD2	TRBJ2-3	CSTGGRSGRGPDTQYF	TGCAGTACTGGGGGTCGTAGCGGGAGAGGCCCAGATACGCAGTACTTT
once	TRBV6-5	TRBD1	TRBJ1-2	CASRAGTANYGYAF	TGTGCCAGCCGAGCCGGGACAGCGAACTATGGCTACGCCTTC
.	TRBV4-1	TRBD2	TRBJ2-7	CASSWSIAGEGDQQYF	TGCGCCAGCAGCTGGTCAATAGCGGGAGAGGGGGACCAGCAGTACTTC
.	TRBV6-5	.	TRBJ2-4	CVSSWGSSGKNIQYF	TGTGTCAGCAGCTGGGGAAGTTCGGGCAAAAACATTCAATACTTC
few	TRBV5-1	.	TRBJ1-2	CASSPDGTLANYGYTF	TGCGCCAGCAGCCCCGACGGGACCTTAGCTAACTATGGCTACACCTTC
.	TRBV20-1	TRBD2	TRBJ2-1	CSARVSAGAISSYNEQFF	TGCAGTGCTAGAGTTTCAGCGGGAGCGATAAGCTCCTACAATGAGCAGTTCTTC
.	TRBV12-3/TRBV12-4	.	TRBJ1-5	CLSSLGSGGNQPQHF	TGTCTCAGCAGTTTAGGGTCAGGGGGCAATCAGCCCCAGCATTTT
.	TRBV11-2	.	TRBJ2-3	CASTSQGFLDTQYF	TGTGCCAGCACCTCACAGGGCTTCTTAGATACGCAGTATTTT
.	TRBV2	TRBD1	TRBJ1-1	CDSRPGQGNTEASF	TGTGACAGCAGACCGGGACAGGGAAACACTGAAGCTTCCTTT
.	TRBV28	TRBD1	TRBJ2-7	CTSSLALQGVEYEQYF	TGTACCAGCAGTTTAGCCTTACAGGGGGTTGAGTACGAGCAGTATTTC
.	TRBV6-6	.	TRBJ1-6	CASIRDTTWVSPPHF	TGTGCCAGTATTCGGGACACCACTTGGGTGTCACCCCCCCACTTT
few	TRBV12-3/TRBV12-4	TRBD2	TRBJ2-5	CGISGLAGVVETQYF	TGTGGCATTAGCGGGCTAGCGGGAGTGGTGGAGACCCAGTACTTC
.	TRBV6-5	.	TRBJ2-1	CASSRSTGRYNEQFF	TGTGCCAGTAGTCGCTCGACTGGTCGCTACAATGAGCAGTTCTTC
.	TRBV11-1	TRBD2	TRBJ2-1	CVSSLAGAYNEQFF	TGTGTCAGCAGCTTAGCGGGGGCCTACAACGAGCAGTTCTTC
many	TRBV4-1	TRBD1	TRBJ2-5	CASSQDGQGKETQYF	TGCGCCAGCAGCCAGGACGGACAGGGGAAGGAGACCCAGTACTTC
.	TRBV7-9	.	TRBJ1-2	CASSLEGVGFFGFTF	TGTGCCAGCAGTTTAGAGGGAGTCGGATTTTTTGGCTTCACCTTC
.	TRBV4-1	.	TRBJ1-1	CAISLYEQGNTEAFF	TGCGCCATCAGCCTGTATGAACAGGGGAACACTGAAGCTTTCTTT
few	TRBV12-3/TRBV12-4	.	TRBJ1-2	CASNPISDSFGGYTF	TGTGCCAGCAATCCCATCTCCGATTCCTTCGGTGGCTACACCTTC
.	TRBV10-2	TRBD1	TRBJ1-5	CTSSESDRGNQPQHF	TGCACCAGCAGTGAGTCTGACAGGGGGAATCAGCCCCAGCATTTT
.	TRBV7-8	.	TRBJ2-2	CASSLVTFNTGEQFF	TGTGCCAGCAGCTTAGTTACGTTCAACACCGGGGAGCAGTTTTTT
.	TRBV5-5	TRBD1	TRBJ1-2	CVSSHYLKQGSGYGYTF	TGTGTCAGCAGCCACTACCTAAAACAGGGGAGTGGGTATGGCTACACGTTC